These 2 T cell receptor beta chains originate from one sample sequenced in a study of response to subunit inactivated influenza vaccine. TCRdb recomputed calls from the RT-PCR reads with MiXCR, one row per CDR3 protein. The sample includes around 710,000 distinct CDR3 sequences, approximately 15% seen only once; the top ten take 5.5% to 7%. The sample here was PBMCs from blood, taken roughly 2 weeks before vaccination. Receptors originate from a man in his fifties who received an inactivated influenza vaccine.

This clonotype was recorded at least ten times. This chain links TRBV6-5 with TRBJ2-1; 8 bases line up with TRBD2. This CDR3 contains 16 residues. With V trimmed by 0 bases and J by 4 bases, 5 bases remained unmatched. The germline gives CDR1 MNHEY, CDR2 SVGAGI. The CDR3 is CASSYSGSGDYNEQFF. CDR3 sequence (DNA): TGTGCCAGCAGTTACTCAGGTAGCGGGGATTACAATGAGCAGTTCTTC.

This clonotype has more than one count but fewer than ten. The J gene is TRBJ2-7, the V gene TRBV4-2, with D maybe TRBD1 (7 bases). V was pared by 5 bases and J by 2 bases, with 16 bases between. Germline V lookup: CDR1 LGHNA, CDR2 YNFKEQ. This CDR3 is built from 15 residues. The CDR3 loop is CASSFQTGTPYEQYF. CDR3 nucleotide sequence: TGTGCCAGCAGCTTCCAGACAGGGACTCCCTACGAGCAGTACTTC.